Below, 11 T cell receptor beta chains from the same sample are listed, as sequenced in a study of beta chain features in type 1 diabetes (dated by TCRdb to the late 2010s). Library construction relied on the immunoSEQ multiplex PCR assay. All of the isolated RNA was reverse transcribed with the High Capacity cDNA Reverse Transcription Kit, so expressed TCRB transcripts were sequenced. TCRdb mirrors the immuneACCESS table, restricted to in-frame sequences. Some clones are absent from its copies; in checked studies, under half trace to an unresolved V gene, and the reason for the others is unknown. The sample data list about 930,000 clones, and about a sixth of these were observed just once. The ten largest make up roughly 0.025% of the sample. Sequences were obtained from naive CD4+ T cells from blood. Explained via the paper, the cell subset or site label denotes: true naive CD4+ T cells. Receptor source: a woman younger than 30 in good health.

The chain recombines TRBV7-2 with TRBJ2-1; D is ambiguous. Germline lookup yields CDR1 SGHTA and CDR2 FQGNSA. This CDR3 is built from 15 residues. V was clipped by 1 base and J by 4 bases, with 11 bases between them. The CDR3, as DNA: TGTGCCAGCAGCTTAGTGGGTCCGGCTTACAATGAGCAGTTCTTC. Translating gives CASSLVGPAYNEQFF.

The V and J genes are TRBV7-2 and TRBJ2-6; D not certain. The V and J ends lost 8 bases and 8 bases respectively, with 10 bases between them. The CDR3 is made up of 12 amino acids. CDR1 SGHTA and CDR2 FQGNSA come from the germline V gene. The CDR3 sequence: CASRDPPNVLTF. DNA for the CDR3: TGTGCCAGCCGAGACCCTCCCAACGTCCTGACTTTC.

This clone was recorded a few times. The CDR3 is CASSLRDTQGRFF. CDR3 DNA: TGCGCCAGCAGCTTGCGGGACACCCAAGGTCGGTTCTTC. J is TRBJ2-1 and V is TRBV5-1; maybe TRBD1 (6 bases). The CDR3 is 13 residues long. With 1 base removed from V and 15 bases from J, the gap between germline ends came to 17 bases. Germline assignment: CDR1 SGHRS and CDR2 YFSETQ.

This clone was observed a few times. This chain joins TRBV7-2 and TRBJ2-1, with TRBD2 identical over 11 bases. The CDR3 runs 16 residues. Germline trimming cut 1 base from V and 2 bases from J; bases unmatched to any gene: 1. Looked up from germline, CDR1 is SGHTA and CDR2 is FQGNSA. This CDR3 reads CASSLGLAGTYNEQFF. The CDR3, as DNA: TGTGCCAGCAGCTTAGGACTAGCGGGAACCTACAATGAGCAGTTCTTC.

In its sample, this clone was seen a few times. This rearrangement joins TRBV7-2 to TRBJ2-1; D is unresolved. Germline V gene data show CDR1 as SGHTA and CDR2 as FQGNSA. CDR3 length equals 13 residues. V gave up 3 bases and J gave up 2 bases, with 5 bases separating them. For the CDR3, the DNA is TGTGCCAGCAGCTTTACTACCTACAATGAGCAGTTCTTC. This gives the protein CASSFTTYNEQFF.

This rearrangement joins TRBV6-5 to TRBJ2-2; D uncertain. The CDR3 extends over 13 amino acids. Germline V gives CDR1 MNHEY, CDR2 SVGAGI. V lost 6 bases and J 3 bases, leaving 8 bases between the germline ends. The CDR3 spells CASRQWDTGELFF. In nucleotides, the CDR3 is TGTGCCAGCAGACAGTGGGACACCGGGGAGCTGTTTTTT.

The V gene is TRBV11-2, the J gene TRBJ2-4; a weak D match, TRBD2 (5 bases). Looked up from germline, CDR1 is SGHAT and CDR2 is FQNNGV. The V and J ends lost 5 bases and 4 bases respectively, with 21 bases between them. The CDR3 runs to 17 residues. CDR3 DNA sequence: TGTGCCAGCAGCCCCCGGCTTCGAACGGGATCAAAAAACATTCAGTACTTC. Protein product: CASSPRLRTGSKNIQYF. The whole variable domain, filled in from reference TRBV11-2 and TRBJ2-4, reads EAGVAQSPRYKIIEKRQSVAFWCNPISGHATLYWYQQILGQGPKLLIQFQNNGVVDDSQLPKDRFSAERLKGVDSTLKIQPAKLEDSAVYLCASSPRLRTGSKNIQYFGAGTRLSVL.

This clone was observed a few times. This sequence joins TRBV28 and TRBJ2-5; D possibly corresponds to TRBD1 (6 bases). CDR1 MDHEN and CDR2 SYDVKM come from the germline V gene. The CDR3 runs to 14 residues. The ends were cut back, 7 bases at V and 6 bases at J, with 18 bases in the middle. The chain's CDR3 is CASKNQGTTKTQYF. The CDR3 DNA follows: TGTGCCAGCAAAAATCAGGGGACCACGAAGACCCAGTACTTC.

The table lists this clone with a count of one. V gene TRBV18 combines with J gene TRBJ1-5; D is undetermined. This CDR3 has 14 amino acids. Trimming cost V 3 bases and J 6 bases, with 12 bases left between them. The germline CDR1 and CDR2 sequences are KGHSH and LQKENI. The chain's CDR3 is CASSPEAARQPQHF. Here the CDR3 DNA reads TGTGCCAGCTCACCGGAGGCCGCCCGTCAGCCCCAGCATTTT.

This clone occurred a few times. J is TRBJ2-7 and V is TRBV28; TRBD1 agrees at 7 bases. V lost 10 bases, J lost 2 bases, and 11 bases stayed unmatched. Germline V lookup: CDR1 MDHEN, CDR2 SYDVKM. This CDR3 has 14 residues. The CDR3: CATWGTANPYEQYF. The CDR3 nucleotides are TGTGCCACCTGGGGGACAGCGAACCCCTACGAGCAGTACTTC.

The gene calls are TRBV7-2 and TRBJ2-7; TRBD2 might be the D (6 bases). Germline V gene data show CDR1 as SGHTA and CDR2 as FQGNSA. The V end was cut by 1 base, the J end by 4 bases, with 17 bases between. The CDR3 spans 16 residues. The CDR3: CASSLVGLRTRYEQYF. The CDR3 DNA sequence: TGTGCCAGCAGCTTAGTGGGACTCCGGACCAGATACGAGCAGTACTTC.